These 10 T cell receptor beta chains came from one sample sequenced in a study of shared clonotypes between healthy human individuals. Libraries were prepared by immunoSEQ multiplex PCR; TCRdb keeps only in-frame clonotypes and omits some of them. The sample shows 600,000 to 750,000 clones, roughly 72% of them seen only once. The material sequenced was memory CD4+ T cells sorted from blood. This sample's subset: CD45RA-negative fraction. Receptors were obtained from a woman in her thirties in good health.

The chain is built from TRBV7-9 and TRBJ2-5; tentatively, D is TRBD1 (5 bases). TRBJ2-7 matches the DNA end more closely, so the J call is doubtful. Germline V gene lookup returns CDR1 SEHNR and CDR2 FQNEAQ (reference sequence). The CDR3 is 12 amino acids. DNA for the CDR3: TGTGCCAGCGTCCTGGGGCGCGCCGAGCAGTACTTC. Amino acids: CASVLGRAEQYF.

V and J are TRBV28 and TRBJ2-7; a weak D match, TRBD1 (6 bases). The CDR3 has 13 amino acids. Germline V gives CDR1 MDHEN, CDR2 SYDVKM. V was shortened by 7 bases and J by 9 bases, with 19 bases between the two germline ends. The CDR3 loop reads CASKTGHDVGQYF. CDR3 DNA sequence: TGTGCCAGCAAAACAGGGCATGATGTAGGGCAGTACTTC.

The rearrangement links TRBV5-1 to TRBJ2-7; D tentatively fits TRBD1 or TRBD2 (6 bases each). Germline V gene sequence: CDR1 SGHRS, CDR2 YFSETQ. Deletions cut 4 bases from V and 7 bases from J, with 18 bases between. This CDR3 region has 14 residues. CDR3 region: CASSTDGGGLEQYF. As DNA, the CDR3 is TGCGCCAGCAGCACAGACGGAGGGGGATTAGAGCAGTACTTC.

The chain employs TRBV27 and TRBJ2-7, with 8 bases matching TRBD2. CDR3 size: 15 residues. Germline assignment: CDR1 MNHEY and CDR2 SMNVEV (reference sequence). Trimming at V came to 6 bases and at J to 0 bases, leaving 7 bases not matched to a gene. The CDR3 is CASSITSGSSYEQYF. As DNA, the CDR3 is TGTGCCAGCAGCATCACTAGCGGAAGCTCCTACGAGCAGTACTTC.

The CDR3 loop is CASSPPGSKGRSEAFF. CDR3 nucleotides: TGTGCCAGCAGTCCTCCGGGCTCCAAGGGCCGCTCTGAAGCTTTCTTT. This chain uses TRBV6-6 with TRBJ1-1, with D hard to call. CDR1 is MNHNY, CDR2 SVGAGI, per germline (reference sequence). The germline V and J ends were trimmed by 5 bases and 6 bases, with 22 bases remaining between them. The CDR3 totals 16 residues.

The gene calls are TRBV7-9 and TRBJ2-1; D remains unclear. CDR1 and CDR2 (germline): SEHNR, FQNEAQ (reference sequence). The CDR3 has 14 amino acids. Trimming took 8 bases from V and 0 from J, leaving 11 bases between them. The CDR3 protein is CASPLTSSYNEQFF. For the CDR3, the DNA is TGTGCCAGCCCCCTGACGAGCTCCTACAATGAGCAGTTCTTC.

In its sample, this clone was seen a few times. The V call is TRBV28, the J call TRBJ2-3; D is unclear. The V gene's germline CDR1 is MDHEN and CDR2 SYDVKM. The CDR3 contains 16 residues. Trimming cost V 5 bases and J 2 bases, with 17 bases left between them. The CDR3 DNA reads TGTGCCAGCAGTCCCAGAGAGTCTTCCCCCACAGATACGCAGTATTTT. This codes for CASSPRESSPTDTQYF.

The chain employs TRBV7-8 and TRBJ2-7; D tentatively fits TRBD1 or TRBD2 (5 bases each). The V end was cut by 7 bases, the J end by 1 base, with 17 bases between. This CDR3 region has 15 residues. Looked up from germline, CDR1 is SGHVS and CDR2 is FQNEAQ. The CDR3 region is CASTTILGVSYEQYF. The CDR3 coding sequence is TGTGCCAGCACCACGATCCTGGGGGTATCCTACGAGCAGTACTTC.

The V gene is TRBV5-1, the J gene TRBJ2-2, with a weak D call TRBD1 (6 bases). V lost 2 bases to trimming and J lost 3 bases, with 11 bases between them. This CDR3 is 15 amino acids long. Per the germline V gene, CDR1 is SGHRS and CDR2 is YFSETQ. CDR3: CASSFGQMDTGELFF. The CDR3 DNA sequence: TGCGCCAGCAGCTTTGGACAGATGGACACCGGGGAGCTGTTTTTT.

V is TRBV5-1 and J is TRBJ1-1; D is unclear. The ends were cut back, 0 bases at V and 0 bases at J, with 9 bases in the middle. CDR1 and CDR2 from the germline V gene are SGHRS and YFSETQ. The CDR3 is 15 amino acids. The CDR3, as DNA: TGCGCCAGCAGCTTGGCACGGCCTATGAACACTGAAGCTTTCTTT. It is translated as CASSLARPMNTEAFF.